This T cell receptor beta chain was identified in a study of T cell responses to AZD1222 COVID-19 vaccine. Study-level points and caveats: Females outnumbered males among donors, who were mostly white British; clonal diversity was possibly underestimated.

V was clipped by 2 bases and J by 2 bases, with 9 bases between them. The CDR3 is made up of 14 amino acids. Germline V gives CDR1 MGHRA, CDR2 YSYEKL. The data were produced by immunoSEQ multiplex PCR, yet TCRdb's version contains in-frame clones alone and is incomplete. The table records 150,000 or so clones, around 92% of them present only once. Turning to this clone: Its antigen is undetermined.

This sample comprised peripheral blood, obtained 28 days after the second AZD1222 dose. The rearrangement links TRBV4-1 to TRBJ1-2, with a tentative D call TRBD1 (6 bases). This clonotype was obtained from an adult who received the AZD1222 COVID-19 vaccine. The CDR3 here is CASSQTGQNYGYTF. In DNA form, the CDR3 reads TGCGCCAGCAGCCAAACAGGACAGAACTATGGCTACACCTTC.